These T cell receptor beta chains were read from a single sample in a study of T-cell reconstitution after alpha-beta-depleted transplantation in children. TCRdb reanalysed the PCR reads using MiXCR and keeps one entry per CDR3 protein. The repertoire holds some 640,000 distinct CDR3 sequences, over 15% seen once, with 0.85% to 1.3% in the top ten. The sequencing here drew on PBMCs from the stem cell graft donor, taken from the stem cell graft. These receptors were taken from a human donor who donated a stem cell graft to a child with acute myeloid leukemia. Both conserved end residues are trimmed from each CDR3. Each record gives: CDR3 protein, V gene.

ASSLNRGSSYEQY,TRBV7-3
ASRPLAGGPQETQY,TRBV7-9
ASSSELAGVLNEQF,TRBV5-1
ASSLTPDRAGELF,TRBV7-3
ASRDRGDSPLH,TRBV27
SAMRAANYGYT,TRBV20-1
ASSRYSTVLGGTDTQY,TRBV4-3
AVERLAGYNEQF,TRBV7-9
ASSPAPGETQY,TRBV7-2
ASSPLPTGAMYQETQY,TRBV6-2/TRBV6-3
SAMGSSYNSPLH,TRBV20-1
SASPGQGNSPLH,TRBV20-1
SVHKKPGQGATAEAF,TRBV29-1
ASSDGWADTQY,TRBV7-2
ASSFVRGIDTQY,TRBV12-3/TRBV12-4
ASSFREGDTEAF,TRBV7-8
SGHWGTKNIQY,TRBV29-1
SATDSYNYNEQF,TRBV20-1
ASSQASGSTEAF,TRBV3-1
ASSLMANYGYT,TRBV7-2
ASSLDQGLDGYT,TRBV5-1
ASALDRSNQPQH,TRBV7-2
SATTLFGHNSPLH,TRBV20-1
SATDPTGAAGGYT,TRBV20-1
ASSYRPGLAGGKVTGELF,TRBV7-7
ASSLAPGEGNNEQF,TRBV7-9
SASLTGANEKLF,TRBV20-1
ASSSGWGNTEAF,TRBV5-5
SASPRGVHYEQY,TRBV20-1
SVAGTGAHQPQH,TRBV29-1
ASTSLLTGAAYNEQF,TRBV27
SARDLGGEASYEQY,TRBV20-1
SALLTGERNQPQH,TRBV20-1
SATDRRGETQY,TRBV20-1
ASSLGTVTIEQY,TRBV7-2
ASSQTGRGYEQY,TRBV4-3
SASSPLAGNRDTQY,TRBV20-1
ASSLGVGGRVSGEQY,TRBV7-8
ATGGWAIQY,TRBV25-1
ASSLVPGGFTASTDTQY,TRBV5-1
ASSRGTRGNQPQH,TRBV7-2
ASSLGTMGQETQY,TRBV7-2
SAGGTSNQPQH,TRBV20-1
ASSGTATIEQF,TRBV7-2